One TCR beta chain is described in this entry. What it binds is not known. The entry originates in a study of cytomegalovirus exposure and HLA in healthy donors. Findings of the study overall: High specificity and sensitivity for cytomegalovirus status were reported for the classifier.

This PCR relied on a set of 60 Vbeta primers and 13 Jbeta primers. This table comes from immunoSEQ multiplex PCR, and its TCRdb copy is limited to in-frame clones, with some not included. The repertoire holds 150,000 to 200,000 clones, with roughly 78% as singletons. The sample taken for sequencing was PBMCs. The clonotype originates from a boy younger than 18 in good health and CMV-seronegative.

CDR3 nucleotides: TGTGCCAGCAGCTCACAGGGTTTCGCAGAGACCCAGTACTTC. It translates to CASSSQGFAETQYF. The rearrangement links TRBV7-9 to TRBJ2-5; maybe TRBD1 (6 bases). V lost 4 bases to trimming and J lost 4 bases, with 13 bases between them. Per the germline V gene, CDR1 is SEHNR and CDR2 is FQNEAQ (reference sequence). The CDR3 is 14 residues long.